The rows below give T cell receptor beta chains drawn from one sample of a study of blood T cells in healthy people across ages. TCRdb re-analysed the 5' RACE reads in MiXCR, keeping a single row per CDR3 protein. The sample records roughly 1,800,000 distinct CDR3 sequences, around 48% being singletons. Sequencing used blood. Source of these receptors: a woman aged 35 to 49 in good health. Both conserved end residues are trimmed from each CDR3. Fields, in order: CDR3 protein, D gene, clone size, J gene, V gene. A D gene is named only where the DNA matches it firmly. Size is omitted from some rows. Given values are once, few, many or a class for expanded clones.

CDR3: ASSKASGGAGYT; D: .; size: .; J: TRBJ1-2; V: TRBV21-1
CDR3: ASSLGRGDEQY; D: .; size: few; J: TRBJ2-7; V: TRBV7-2
CDR3: ASSYGTSRTQY; D: TRBD2; size: few; J: TRBJ2-5; V: TRBV6-2/TRBV6-3
CDR3: SAGKGGYTDTQY; D: TRBD1; size: .; J: TRBJ2-3; V: TRBV20-1
CDR3: ASSEFMRGGSTDTQY; D: .; size: .; J: TRBJ2-3; V: TRBV6-1
CDR3: ASSSSLQGKGQETQY; D: .; size: .; J: TRBJ2-5; V: TRBV5-1
CDR3: ASSYLSAGPLLSYGYT; D: .; size: .; J: TRBJ1-2; V: TRBV6-5
CDR3: ATSTDRGPNYGYT; D: TRBD1; size: .; J: TRBJ1-2; V: TRBV15
CDR3: AISVVGTPITDTQY; D: .; size: .; J: TRBJ2-3; V: TRBV9
CDR3: ASSPTPHREDYGYT; D: .; size: .; J: TRBJ1-2; V: TRBV7-3
CDR3: AIRPGQAAETQY; D: TRBD1; size: .; J: TRBJ2-5; V: TRBV10-3
CDR3: ASSSAGGSYEQY; D: .; size: many; J: TRBJ2-7; V: TRBV5-1
CDR3: ASSLRIGQGEQY; D: TRBD1; size: .; J: TRBJ2-7; V: TRBV28
CDR3: AISGGQTNEQF; D: .; size: .; J: TRBJ2-1; V: TRBV10-3
CDR3: SAERGFQETQY; D: TRBD2; size: once; J: TRBJ2-5; V: TRBV20-1
CDR3: AIRDDDEQF; D: .; size: .; J: TRBJ2-1; V: TRBV10-3
CDR3: SASRQRGLVYEQY; D: .; size: .; J: .; V: TRBV20-1
CDR3: SVEAQTRLYGYT; D: .; size: .; J: TRBJ1-2; V: TRBV29-1
CDR3: ASSLAARTTDTQY; D: .; size: few; J: TRBJ2-3; V: TRBV7-8
CDR3: ASSQTETQY; D: .; size: many; J: TRBJ2-5; V: TRBV4-3